The 4 T cell receptor beta chains below all came from one sample that was sequenced in a study of CD8+ T cells in alopecia areata. Sequencing relied on a cDNA template that was reverse transcribed from extracted RNA. Some clones are missing from TCRdb's copy, which holds only in-frame ones; the method was immunoSEQ multiplex PCR. The data show some 120,000 clones, with none appearing a single time. The source material was lesional skin. The receptors here all came from a C3H/HeJ mouse with alopecia areata. For this strain, the MHC haplotype corresponds to H2-k.

This clone was counted a few times. Mouse names are used for the genes. The read ends 4 residues before the CDR3 terminus; that terminus is restored from the germline J gene. This sequence joins TRBV13-1 and TRBJ2-5; 10 nucleotides match TRBD2. The germline gives CDR1 NSHNY, CDR2 SYGAGN. This CDR3 is 15 amino acids long. Germline trimming cut 5 bases from V and 0 bases from J; bases unmatched to any gene: 3. The CDR3 region is CASRDWGANQDTQYF. The part of the CDR3 DNA that was read is TGTGCCAGCAGAGACTGGGGGGCTAACCAAGAC.

Worth noting for this clone: Germline and genes: mouse. The CDR3 end is not reached by the read, which stops 4 residues before it; the germline J gene fills it in. The chain couples TRBV17 to TRBJ2-4; TRBD2 agrees at 10 bases. The junction had 3 bases not matched to a gene; V was cut back by 3 bases and J by 0 bases. The CDR3 has 16 residues. Germline V gene lookup returns CDR1 MNHDT and CDR2 YYDKIL. The sequenced part of the CDR3 DNA is TGTGCTAGCAGTAGGACTGGGGGGTCTAGTCAAAAC. This sequence encodes CASSRTGGSSQN. The entire CDR3 protein is CASSRTGGSSQNTLYF.

This clone was recorded many times. Mouse names are used for the genes. Read data end 4 residues before the CDR3 end; the end is taken from the germline J gene. This sequence joins TRBV13-3 and TRBJ1-2; no firm D call. The germline V gene encodes CDR1 NNHDY and CDR2 SYVADS. This CDR3 has 12 amino acids. The CDR3: CASSDGWGDYTF. The sequenced part of the CDR3 DNA is TGTGCCAGCAGTGACGGCTGGGGC.

Comments on this clone: The gene symbols are mouse symbols. The read ends 4 residues before the CDR3 terminus; that terminus is restored from the germline J gene. The V gene is TRBV13-3, the J gene TRBJ2-1; a possible D gene is TRBD2 (6 bases). Germline V CDR1 and CDR2: NNHDY, SYVADS. Trimming shortened V by 0 bases and J by 4 bases, and 14 bases separated the two germline ends. This CDR3 has 16 residues. Partial CDR3 DNA: TGTGCCAGCAGTGATGCATCAAGTTGGGGGTATGCT. Its translation: CASSDASSWGYA. The whole CDR3 protein is CASSDASSWGYAEQFF.